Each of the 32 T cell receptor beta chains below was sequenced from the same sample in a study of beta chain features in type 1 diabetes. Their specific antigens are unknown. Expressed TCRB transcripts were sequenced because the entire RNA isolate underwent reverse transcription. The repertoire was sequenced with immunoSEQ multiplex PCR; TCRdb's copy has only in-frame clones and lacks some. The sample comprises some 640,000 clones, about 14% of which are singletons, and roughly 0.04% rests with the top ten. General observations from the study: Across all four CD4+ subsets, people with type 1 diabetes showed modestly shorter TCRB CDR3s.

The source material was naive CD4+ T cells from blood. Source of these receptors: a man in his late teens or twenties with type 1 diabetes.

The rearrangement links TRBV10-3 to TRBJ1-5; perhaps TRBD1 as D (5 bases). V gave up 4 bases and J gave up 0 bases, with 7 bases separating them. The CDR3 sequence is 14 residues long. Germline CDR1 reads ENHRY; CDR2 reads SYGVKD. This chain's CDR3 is CAISGQNSNQPQHF. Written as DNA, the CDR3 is TGTGCCATCAGTGGACAGAATAGCAATCAGCCCCAGCATTTT.

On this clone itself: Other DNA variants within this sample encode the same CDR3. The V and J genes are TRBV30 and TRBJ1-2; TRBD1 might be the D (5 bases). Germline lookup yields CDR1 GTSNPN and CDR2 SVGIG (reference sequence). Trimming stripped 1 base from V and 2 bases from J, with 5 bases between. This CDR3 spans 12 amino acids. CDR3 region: CAWSGGNYGYTF. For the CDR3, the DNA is TGTGCCTGGAGTGGGGGGAACTATGGCTACACCTTC.

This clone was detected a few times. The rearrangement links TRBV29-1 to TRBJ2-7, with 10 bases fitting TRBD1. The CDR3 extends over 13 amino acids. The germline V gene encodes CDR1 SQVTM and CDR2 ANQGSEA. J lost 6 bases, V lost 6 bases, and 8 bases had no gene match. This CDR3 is CSVVTGGSLEQYF. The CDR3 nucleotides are TGCAGCGTGGTGACAGGGGGCTCCCTCGAGCAGTACTTC.

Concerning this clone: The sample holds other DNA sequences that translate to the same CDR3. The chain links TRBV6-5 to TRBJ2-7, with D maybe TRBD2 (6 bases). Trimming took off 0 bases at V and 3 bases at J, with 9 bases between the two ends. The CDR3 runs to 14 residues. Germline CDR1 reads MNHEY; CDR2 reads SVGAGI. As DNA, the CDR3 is TGTGCCAGCAGTTACTCGGTCGGGGGCTACGAGCAGTACTTC. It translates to CASSYSVGGYEQYF.

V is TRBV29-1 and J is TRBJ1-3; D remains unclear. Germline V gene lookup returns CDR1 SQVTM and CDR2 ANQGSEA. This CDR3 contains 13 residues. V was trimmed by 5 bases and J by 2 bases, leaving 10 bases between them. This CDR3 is CSVCVRAGNTIYF. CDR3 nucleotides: TGCAGCGTTTGTGTCCGGGCTGGAAACACCATATATTTT.

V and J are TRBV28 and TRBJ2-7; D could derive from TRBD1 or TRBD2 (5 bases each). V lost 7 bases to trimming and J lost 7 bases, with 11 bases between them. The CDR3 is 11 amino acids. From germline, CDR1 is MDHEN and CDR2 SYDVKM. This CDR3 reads CASTRGREQYF. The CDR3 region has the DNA TGTGCCAGCACCCGGGGCAGGGAGCAGTACTTC.

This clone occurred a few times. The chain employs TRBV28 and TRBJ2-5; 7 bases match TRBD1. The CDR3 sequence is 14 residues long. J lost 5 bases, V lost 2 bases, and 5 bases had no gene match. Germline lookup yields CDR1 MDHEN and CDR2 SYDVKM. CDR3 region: CASSLGDSRETQYF. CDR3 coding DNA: TGTGCCAGCAGTTTAGGGGACAGCCGCGAGACCCAGTACTTC. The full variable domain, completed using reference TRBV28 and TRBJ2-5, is DVKVTQSSRYLVKRTGEKVFLECVQDMDHENMFWYRQDPGLGLRLIYFSYDVKMKEKGDIPEGYSVSREKKERFSLILESASTNQTSMYLCASSLGDSRETQYFGPGTRLLVL.

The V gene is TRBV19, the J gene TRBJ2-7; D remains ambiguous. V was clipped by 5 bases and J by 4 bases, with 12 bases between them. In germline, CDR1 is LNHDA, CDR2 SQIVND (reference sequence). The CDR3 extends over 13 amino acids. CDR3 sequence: CASSSPGTYEQYF. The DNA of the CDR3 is TGTGCCAGTAGTTCCCCGGGCACTTACGAGCAGTACTTC.

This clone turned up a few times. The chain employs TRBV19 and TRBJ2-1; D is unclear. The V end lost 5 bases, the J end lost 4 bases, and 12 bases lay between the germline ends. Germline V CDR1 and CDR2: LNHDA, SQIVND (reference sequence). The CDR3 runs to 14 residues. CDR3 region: CASSSPYSYNEQFF. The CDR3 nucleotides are TGTGCCAGTAGTTCCCCATACAGTTACAATGAGCAGTTCTTC. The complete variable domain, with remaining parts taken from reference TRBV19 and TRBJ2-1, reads DGGITQSPKYLFRKEGQNVTLSCEQNLNHDAMYWYRQDPGQGLRLIYYSQIVNDFQKGDIAEGYSVSREKKESFPLTVTSAQKNPTAFYLCASSSPYSYNEQFFGPGTRLTVL.

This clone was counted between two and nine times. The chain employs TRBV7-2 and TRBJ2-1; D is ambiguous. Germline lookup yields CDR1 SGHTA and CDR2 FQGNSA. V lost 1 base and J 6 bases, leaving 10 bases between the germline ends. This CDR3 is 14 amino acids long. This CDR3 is CASSLERAFNEQFF. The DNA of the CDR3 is TGTGCCAGCAGCTTAGAAAGGGCGTTCAATGAGCAGTTCTTC.

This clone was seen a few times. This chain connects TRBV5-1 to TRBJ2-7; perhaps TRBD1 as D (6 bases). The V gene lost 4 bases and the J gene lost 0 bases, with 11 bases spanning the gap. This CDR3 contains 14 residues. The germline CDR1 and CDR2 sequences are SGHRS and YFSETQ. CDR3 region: CASSVQGPSYEQYF. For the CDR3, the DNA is TGCGCCAGCAGCGTACAGGGACCCTCCTACGAGCAGTACTTC.

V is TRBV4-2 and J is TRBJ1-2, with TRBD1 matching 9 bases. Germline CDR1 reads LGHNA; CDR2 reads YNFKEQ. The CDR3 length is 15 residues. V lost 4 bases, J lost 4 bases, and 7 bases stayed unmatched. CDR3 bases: TGTGCCAGCAGCCGGGACAGGGCCAAGGGCTATGGCTACACCTTC. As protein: CASSRDRAKGYGYTF.

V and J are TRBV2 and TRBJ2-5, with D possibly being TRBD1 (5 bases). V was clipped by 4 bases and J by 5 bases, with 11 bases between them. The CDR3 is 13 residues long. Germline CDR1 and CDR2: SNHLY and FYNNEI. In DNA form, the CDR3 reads TGTGCCAGCAGTGCTCAGGGATTGGAGACCCAGTACTTC. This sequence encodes CASSAQGLETQYF.

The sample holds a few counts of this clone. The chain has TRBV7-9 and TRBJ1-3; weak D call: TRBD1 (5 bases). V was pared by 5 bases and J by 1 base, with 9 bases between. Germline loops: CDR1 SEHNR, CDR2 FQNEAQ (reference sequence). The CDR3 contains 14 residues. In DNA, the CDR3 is TGTGCCAGCAGCATAACAGGTTCTGGAAACACCATATATTTT. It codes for CASSITGSGNTIYF.

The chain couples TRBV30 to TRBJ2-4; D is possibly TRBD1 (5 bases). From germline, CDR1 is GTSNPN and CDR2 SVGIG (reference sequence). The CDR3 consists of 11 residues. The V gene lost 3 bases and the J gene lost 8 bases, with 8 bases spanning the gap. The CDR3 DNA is TGTGCCTGGAGGGCCAGGGACATTCAGTACTTC. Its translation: CAWRARDIQYF.

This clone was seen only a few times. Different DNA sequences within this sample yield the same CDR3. The CDR3 region has the DNA TGTGCCAGCAGTGGGACTAGCGGCTCCTACGAGCAGTACTTC. Its translation: CASSGTSGSYEQYF. The rearrangement uses TRBV6-1 and TRBJ2-7, with TRBD2 identical over 10 bases. V shed 4 bases, J shed 0 bases, and the junction held 0 bases outside the gene matches. CDR1 is MNHNS and CDR2 is SASEGT in the germline V gene. This CDR3 contains 14 residues.

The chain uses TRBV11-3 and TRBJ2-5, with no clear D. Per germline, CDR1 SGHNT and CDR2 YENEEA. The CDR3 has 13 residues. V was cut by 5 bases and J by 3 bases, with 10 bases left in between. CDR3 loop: CASSVRSEETQYF. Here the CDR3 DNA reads TGTGCCAGCAGCGTAAGAAGTGAAGAGACCCAGTACTTC.

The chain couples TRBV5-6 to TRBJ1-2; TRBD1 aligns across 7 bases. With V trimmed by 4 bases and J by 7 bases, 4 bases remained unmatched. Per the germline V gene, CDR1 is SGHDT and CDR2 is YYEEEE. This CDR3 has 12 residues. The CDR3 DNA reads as TGTGCCAGCAGCCCCGGGACAGCTGGCTACACCTTC. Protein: CASSPGTAGYTF.

The CDR3 DNA reads TGCGCCAGCAGCCCGGGCGTGTGGGGAAGGAACACCGGGGAGCTGTTTTTT. Protein sequence: CASSPGVWGRNTGELFF. J is TRBJ2-2 and V is TRBV5-1; no firm D call. The CDR3 covers 17 residues. Trimming stripped 4 bases from V and 1 base from J, with 17 bases between. Germline V CDR1 and CDR2: SGHRS, YFSETQ.

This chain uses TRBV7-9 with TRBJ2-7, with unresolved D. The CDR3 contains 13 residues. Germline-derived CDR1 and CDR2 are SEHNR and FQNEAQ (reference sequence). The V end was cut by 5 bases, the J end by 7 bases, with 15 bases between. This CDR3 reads CASSALLDGEQYF. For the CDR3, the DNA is TGTGCCAGCAGCGCACTCCTGGACGGGGAGCAGTACTTC.

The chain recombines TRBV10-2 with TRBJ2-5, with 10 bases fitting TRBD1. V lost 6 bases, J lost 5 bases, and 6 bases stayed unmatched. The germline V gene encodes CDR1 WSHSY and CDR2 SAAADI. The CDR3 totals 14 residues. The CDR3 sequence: CASRRQGARETQYF. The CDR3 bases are TGCGCCAGCAGGAGACAGGGGGCGAGGGAGACCCAGTACTTC.

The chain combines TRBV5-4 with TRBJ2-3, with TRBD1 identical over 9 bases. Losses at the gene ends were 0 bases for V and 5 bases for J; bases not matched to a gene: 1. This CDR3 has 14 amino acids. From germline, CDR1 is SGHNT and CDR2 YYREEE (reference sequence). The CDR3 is CASSLGTGEDTQYF. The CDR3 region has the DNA TGTGCCAGCAGCTTGGGGACAGGGGAAGATACGCAGTATTTT.

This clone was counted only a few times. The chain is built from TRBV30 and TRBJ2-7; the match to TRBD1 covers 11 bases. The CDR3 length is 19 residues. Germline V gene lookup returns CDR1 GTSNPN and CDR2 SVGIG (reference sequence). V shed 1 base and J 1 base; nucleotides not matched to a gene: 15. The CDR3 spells CAWSASIWDRGMPSYEQYF. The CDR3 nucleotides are TGTGCCTGGAGTGCGTCAATATGGGACAGGGGGATGCCTTCCTACGAGCAGTACTTC.

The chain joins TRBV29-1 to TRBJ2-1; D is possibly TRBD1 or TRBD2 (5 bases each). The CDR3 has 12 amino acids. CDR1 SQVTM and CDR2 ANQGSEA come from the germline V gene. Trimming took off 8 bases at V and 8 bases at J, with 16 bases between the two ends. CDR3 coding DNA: TGCAGCCTGGGGCCTAGCCAACATGAGCAGTTCTTC. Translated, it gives CSLGPSQHEQFF.

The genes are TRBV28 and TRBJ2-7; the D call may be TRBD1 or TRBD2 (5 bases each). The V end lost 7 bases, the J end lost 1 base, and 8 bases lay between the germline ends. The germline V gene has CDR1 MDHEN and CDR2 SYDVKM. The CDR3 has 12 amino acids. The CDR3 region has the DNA TGTGCCAGCAAAGAGGGGTCCTACGAGCAGTACTTC. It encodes CASKEGSYEQYF.

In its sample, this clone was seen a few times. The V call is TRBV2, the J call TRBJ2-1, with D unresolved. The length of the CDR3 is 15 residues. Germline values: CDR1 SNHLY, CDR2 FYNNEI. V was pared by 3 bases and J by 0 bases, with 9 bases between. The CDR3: CASSDSLGSYNEQFF. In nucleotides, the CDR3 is TGTGCCAGCAGTGATAGCTTAGGCTCCTACAATGAGCAGTTCTTC.

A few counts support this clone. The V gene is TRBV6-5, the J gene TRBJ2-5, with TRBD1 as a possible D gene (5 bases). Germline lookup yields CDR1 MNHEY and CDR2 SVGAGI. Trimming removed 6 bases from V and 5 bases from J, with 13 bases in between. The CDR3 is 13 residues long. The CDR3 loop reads CASSRVGRETQYF. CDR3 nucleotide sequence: TGTGCCAGCAGCCGGGTGGGGCGTGAGACCCAGTACTTC.

CDR3 sequence reads: CASRSGGVGEETQYF. The DNA for the CDR3 is TGTGCCAGCAGGTCTGGAGGGGTCGGGGAAGAGACCCAGTACTTC. The rearrangement links TRBV6-5 to TRBJ2-5, with D tentatively TRBD2 (6 bases). The V gene's germline CDR1 is MNHEY and CDR2 SVGAGI. This CDR3 region has 15 residues. The ends were cut back, 6 bases at V and 3 bases at J, with 17 bases in the middle.

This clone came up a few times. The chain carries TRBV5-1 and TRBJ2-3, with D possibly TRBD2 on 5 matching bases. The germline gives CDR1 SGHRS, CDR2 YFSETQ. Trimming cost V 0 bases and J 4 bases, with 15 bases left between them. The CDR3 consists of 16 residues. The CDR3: CASSLAYRDGPDTQYF. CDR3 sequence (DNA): TGCGCCAGCAGCTTGGCCTACCGGGATGGGCCAGATACGCAGTATTTT.

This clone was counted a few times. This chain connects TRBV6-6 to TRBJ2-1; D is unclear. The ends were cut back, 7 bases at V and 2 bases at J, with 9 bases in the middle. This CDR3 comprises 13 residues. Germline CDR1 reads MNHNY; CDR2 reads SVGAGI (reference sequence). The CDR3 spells CASITNPYNEQFF. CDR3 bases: TGTGCCAGCATTACTAACCCCTACAATGAGCAGTTCTTC.

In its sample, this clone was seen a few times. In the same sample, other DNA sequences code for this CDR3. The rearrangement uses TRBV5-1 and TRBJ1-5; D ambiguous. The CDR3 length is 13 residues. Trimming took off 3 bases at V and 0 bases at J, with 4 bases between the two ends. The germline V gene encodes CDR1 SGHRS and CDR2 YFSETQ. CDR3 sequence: CASSSDSNQPQHF. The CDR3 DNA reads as TGCGCCAGCAGCTCCGATAGCAATCAGCCCCAGCATTTT.

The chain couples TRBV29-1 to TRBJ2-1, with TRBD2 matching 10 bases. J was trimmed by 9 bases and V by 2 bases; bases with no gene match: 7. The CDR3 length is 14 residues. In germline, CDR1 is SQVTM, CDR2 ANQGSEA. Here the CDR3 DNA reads TGCAGCGTTGAAAGGCTAGCGGGGGTAGGTGAGCAGTTCTTC. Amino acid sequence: CSVERLAGVGEQFF.